The rows below give T cell receptor beta chains drawn from one sample of a study of cytomegalovirus exposure and HLA in healthy donors. The repertoire was sequenced with immunoSEQ multiplex PCR; TCRdb's copy has only in-frame clones and lacks some. The profile covers about 150,000 clones, with roughly three quarters appearing a single time and around 3.2% taken by the ten largest. Specimen: PBMCs. The receptors shown here come from a human donor in good health. CDR3s include the opening cysteine and the closing phenylalanine or tryptophan. Fields, in order: clone size, D gene, V gene, J gene, CDR3 protein, CDR3 DNA. D genes are given only for firm matches. A row's size may be missing; if present it is once, few, many or a size class.

size: -; D: TRBD2; V: TRBV29-1; J: TRBJ2-1; CDR3: CSAAGLHYNEQFF; DNA: TGCAGCGCGGCGGGACTACACTACAATGAGCAGTTCTTC
size: once; D: TRBD1; V: TRBV11-2; J: TRBJ1-4; CDR3: CASSLVTWTGTGFGEKLFF; DNA: TGTGCCAGCAGCTTAGTTACATGGACGGGGACAGGGTTCGGGGAAAAACTGTTTTTT
size: -; D: -; V: TRBV15; J: TRBJ2-5; CDR3: CATSSVGGLETQYF; DNA: TGTGCCACCAGCAGTGTTGGGGGCTTGGAGACCCAGTACTTC
size: once; D: -; V: TRBV5-4; J: TRBJ2-5; CDR3: CASSSLSGQETQYF; DNA: TGTGCCAGCAGCTCCCTATCGGGCCAAGAGACCCAGTACTTC
size: -; D: TRBD2; V: TRBV6-6; J: TRBJ2-7; CDR3: CASSSSVERDMYEQYF; DNA: TGTGCCAGCAGTTCCAGCGTGGAGCGGGATATGTACGAGCAGTACTTC
size: -; D: TRBD1; V: TRBV9; J: TRBJ2-3; CDR3: CASRPTWTGDPDTQYF; DNA: TGTGCCAGCAGACCCACATGGACAGGGGACCCAGATACGCAGTATTTT
size: -; D: -; V: TRBV5-1; J: TRBJ2-7; CDR3: CASRKFCEQYF; DNA: TGCGCCAGCAGGAAGTTCTGCGAGCAGTACTTC
size: -; D: TRBD1; V: TRBV5-1; J: TRBJ2-1; CDR3: CASHPRDRDYNEQFF; DNA: TGCGCCAGCCACCCCCGGGACAGGGACTACAATGAGCAGTTCTTC
size: once; D: -; V: TRBV6-1; J: TRBJ2-7; CDR3: CASSGRGQGSYEQYF; DNA: TGTGCCAGCAGTGGGAGAGGTCAGGGCTCCTACGAGCAGTACTTC
size: -; D: -; V: TRBV18; J: TRBJ2-7; CDR3: CASSLGHNSYEQYF; DNA: TGTGCCAGCTCACTCGGACACAACTCCTACGAGCAGTACTTC
size: -; D: TRBD1; V: TRBV30; J: TRBJ1-4; CDR3: CAWSIRTGWNEKLFF; DNA: TGTGCCTGGAGTATCAGGACAGGGTGGAATGAAAAACTGTTTTTT
size: -; D: -; V: TRBV28; J: TRBJ1-4; CDR3: CASSITGWTNEKLFF; DNA: TGTGCCAGCAGTATCACAGGGTGGACTAATGAAAAACTGTTTTTT
size: -; D: TRBD1; V: TRBV6-5; J: TRBJ2-1; CDR3: CASSYSGQGNNEQFF; DNA: TGTGCCAGCAGTTACTCTGGACAGGGCAACAATGAGCAGTTCTTC
size: -; D: TRBD1; V: TRBV4-2; J: TRBJ2-1; CDR3: CASKDRAFYNEQFF; DNA: TGTGCCAGTAAGGACAGGGCTTTCTACAATGAGCAGTTCTTC
size: -; D: TRBD1; V: TRBV13; J: TRBJ2-1; CDR3: CASSLRDRAYNEQFF; DNA: TGTGCCAGCAGCTTACGAGACAGGGCTTACAATGAGCAGTTCTTC
size: -; D: -; V: TRBV10-3; J: TRBJ1-1; CDR3: CAITPGGSNTEAFF; DNA: TGTGCCATCACCCCTGGGGGGTCGAACACTGAAGCTTTCTTT
size: -; D: -; V: TRBV9; J: TRBJ2-1; CDR3: CASSASDYVYNEQFF; DNA: TGTGCCAGCAGCGCCTCGGACTACGTATACAATGAGCAGTTCTTC
size: -; D: TRBD2; V: TRBV5-1; J: TRBJ2-7; CDR3: CASSPTSAGVGYEQYF; DNA: TGCGCCAGCAGCCCAACGTCGGCGGGAGTTGGCTACGAGCAGTACTTC
size: -; D: TRBD2; V: TRBV7-2; J: TRBJ2-1; CDR3: CASTPGLSNEQFF; DNA: TGTGCCAGCACCCCGGGACTAAGTAATGAGCAGTTCTTC
size: -; D: TRBD2; V: TRBV7-9; J: TRBJ2-1; CDR3: CASCQGLAGPGSYNEQFF; DNA: TGTGCCAGCTGCCAGGGGCTAGCGGGCCCCGGCTCCTACAATGAGCAGTTCTTC
size: -; D: -; V: TRBV29-1; J: TRBJ2-7; CDR3: CSVDWGQGREQYF; DNA: TGCAGCGTTGATTGGGGCCAGGGTCGCGAGCAGTACTTC
size: -; D: TRBD1; V: TRBV7-9; J: TRBJ1-4; CDR3: CASSPPLQGAVEKLFF; DNA: TGTGCCAGCAGCCCACCCCTTCAGGGGGCGGTTGAAAAACTGTTTTTT
size: -; D: TRBD2; V: TRBV4-1; J: TRBJ2-1; CDR3: CASSLIWTSGIGDEQFF; DNA: TGCGCCAGCAGCCTAATTTGGACTAGCGGGATTGGCGATGAGCAGTTCTTC
size: -; D: -; V: TRBV4-2; J: TRBJ1-5; CDR3: CASSQDRNSNQPQHF; DNA: TGTGCCAGCAGCCAAGACAGAAATAGCAATCAGCCCCAGCATTTT
size: -; D: TRBD1; V: TRBV5-1; J: TRBJ2-2; CDR3: CASSSGGLKTGELFF; DNA: TGCGCCAGCAGCTCAGGGGGCCTAAAGACCGGGGAGCTGTTTTTT
size: -; D: -; V: TRBV5-6; J: TRBJ2-7; CDR3: CASSSATREQYF; DNA: TGTGCCAGCAGCTCAGCGACCCGCGAGCAGTACTTC
size: -; D: -; V: TRBV7-2; J: TRBJ2-3; CDR3: CASSSETDYPSTDTQYF; DNA: TGTGCCAGCAGCTCCGAGACGGACTACCCTAGCACAGATACGCAGTATTTT